One sample yielded the 5 T cell receptor beta chains listed below, sequenced in a study of cytomegalovirus exposure and HLA in healthy donors. The PCR had 60 Vbeta and 13 Jbeta primers. Method: immunoSEQ multiplex PCR; TCRdb's copy keeps in-frame clones and lacks some. The sample lists 130,000 to 150,000 clones, around 80% occurring once. The sample taken for sequencing was PBMCs. The receptors stem from a woman aged 25 to 45 in good health and CMV-seronegative.

The gene calls are TRBV9 and TRBJ2-5, with 7 bases identical to TRBD2. The DNA end is more similar to TRBJ2-7, so the J call may be wrong. The germline V gene encodes CDR1 SGDLS and CDR2 YYNGEE. The CDR3 has 13 residues. The CDR3 DNA follows: TGTGCCAGCAGCGTACGTCCTAGCGGCGAGCAGTACTTC. Its protein product is CASSVRPSGEQYF.

The chain employs TRBV27 and TRBJ1-1; D call uncertain. The CDR3 loop spans 13 amino acids. Germline V gene lookup returns CDR1 MNHEY and CDR2 SMNVEV (reference sequence). V lost 3 bases and J 1 base, leaving 6 bases between the germline ends. The CDR3 DNA reads as TGTGCCAGCAGTTTTGGCGGGAACACTGAAGCTTTCTTT. Translated, it gives CASSFGGNTEAFF.

V is TRBV29-1 and J is TRBJ2-5, with 8 nucleotides matching TRBD2. The end of the DNA aligns better with TRBJ2-7, so the J call may be wrong. The germline V gene has CDR1 SQVTM and CDR2 ANQGSEA. The CDR3 extends over 13 amino acids. DNA of the CDR3: TGCAGCGCAATAGCGGGGAATCTTTACGAGCAGTACTTC. As protein: CSAIAGNLYEQYF.

The count of this clone is one. The chain couples TRBV27 to TRBJ2-5; TRBD2 matches 8 bases. The DNA end is a closer match to TRBJ2-7, so the J assignment may be wrong. The CDR3 runs to 13 residues. Per the germline V gene, CDR1 is MNHEY and CDR2 is SMNVEV (reference sequence). The CDR3 region is CASRVGRGSEQYF. The CDR3 DNA follows: TGTGCCAGCAGGGTCGGGAGGGGCTCCGAGCAGTACTTC.

This chain connects TRBV5-1 to TRBJ2-6; D is undetermined. Germline V gene lookup returns CDR1 SGHRS and CDR2 YFSETQ. V shed 0 bases and J shed 0 bases, with 7 bases lying between them. The CDR3 has 16 amino acids. CDR3 DNA sequence: TGCGCCAGCAGCTTGGGCGTCTACTCTGGGGCCAACGTCCTGACTTTC. Protein sequence: CASSLGVYSGANVLTF.